This T cell receptor (beta chain) was captured by sequencing in a study of CD8+CD57+ T cells in acquired aplastic anemia. In the study overall: Sorted CD4+ and CD8+ cell DNA averaged approximately 3 ug. Study-level findings and limits: Researchers reported that CD8+ Simpson's diversity was not significantly different in patients versus controls. Almost 30 shared CD8+ CDR3s appeared highly expressed within patients' immunodominant clones.

This CDR3 has 13 amino acids. Per germline, CDR1 MNHEY and CDR2 SVGAGI. The junction had 5 bases not matched to a gene; V was cut back by 6 bases and J by 6 bases. TCR beta VDJ and CDR3 profiling used genomic DNA as template. TCRdb itself ran the reads through MiXCR, one entry per CDR3 protein. The sample records roughly 300,000 distinct CDR3 sequences, roughly three fifths being singletons. As concerns this clonotype: Antigen specificity is unknown.

The chain couples TRBV6-5 to TRBJ2-3, with 8 bases matching TRBD2. Sequencing was carried out using sorted CD4+, CD8+, or CD8+CD57+ T cells (not recorded which) from PBMCs. The sequence was collected from a human donor with severe aplastic anemia or a healthy control (not recorded which). CDR3 in amino acids: CASRPGGGDTQYF. CDR3 DNA sequence: TGTGCCAGCAGACCCGGCGGGGGGGATACGCAGTATTTT.